Presented here are 12 T cell receptor beta chains from one specimen sequenced in a study of blood T cell repertoires in COVID-19. The table came from immunoSEQ multiplex PCR; TCRdb's copy has only in-frame clones and leaves some out. The repertoire holds 250,000 to 400,000 clones, with around 88% as singletons. Specimen: peripheral blood. All receptors derive from a woman younger than 45 with COVID-19, enrolled during active disease.

In its sample, this clone was seen a few times. The V gene is TRBV2, the J gene TRBJ1-5, with 10 bases lining up with TRBD1. The ends lost 6 bases at V and 4 bases at J; junction bases unmatched: 6. Germline CDR1 and CDR2: SNHLY and FYNNEI. The CDR3 sequence is 15 residues long. The CDR3 here is CASSKDRGGNQPQHF. The CDR3 bases are TGTGCCAGCAGCAAGGACAGGGGGGGGAATCAGCCCCAGCATTTT.

The chain couples TRBV9 to TRBJ1-3, with D unclear. Trimming took 0 bases from V and 4 from J, leaving 5 bases between them. CDR1 and CDR2 (germline): SGDLS, YYNGEE. The CDR3 extends over 13 amino acids. The CDR3 reads CASSVAPGNTIYF. CDR3 nucleotide sequence: TGTGCCAGCAGCGTAGCTCCGGGAAACACCATATATTTT.

Within the sample, this clone is medium-sized. This chain joins TRBV14 and TRBJ1-2, with a possible D match to TRBD1 (5 bases). The germline gives CDR1 SGHDN, CDR2 FVKESK. This CDR3 comprises 13 residues. V lost 0 bases to trimming and J lost 8 bases, with 10 bases between them. The CDR3 DNA is TGTGCCAGCAGCCAAGACAGGGTTTACGGCTACACCTTC. Protein product: CASSQDRVYGYTF.

In this sample, this clone turned up a few times. V usage is TRBV6-5 and J usage is TRBJ1-6; 8 nucleotides align to TRBD1. CDR3 length equals 15 residues. CDR1 is MNHEY, CDR2 SVGAGI, per germline. Losses at the gene ends were 7 bases for V and 8 bases for J; bases not matched to a gene: 10. The DNA for the CDR3 is TGTGCCAGCACTTCAGGGGGCCAGGGCTATTCACCCCTCCACTTT. It codes for CASTSGGQGYSPLHF.

The chain uses TRBV10-1 and TRBJ1-2; D call uncertain. The CDR3 covers 11 residues. Looked up from germline, CDR1 is WNHNN and CDR2 is SYGVQD (reference sequence). Trimming pared 3 bases from V and 6 bases from J, leaving 5 bases between. The CDR3 loop is CASSDSHGYTF. CDR3 in DNA: TGCGCCAGCAGTGATAGCCATGGCTACACCTTC.

The chain combines TRBV5-1 with TRBJ1-2, with D hard to call. Germline assignment: CDR1 SGHRS and CDR2 YFSETQ. Trimming left V 4 bases short and J 0 bases short, with 10 bases between. The CDR3 loop spans 14 amino acids. The CDR3 spells CASSALTSNYGYTF. The CDR3 DNA reads TGCGCCAGCAGCGCTTTGACATCTAACTATGGCTACACCTTC.

This clone has only one observation. The chain couples TRBV7-9 to TRBJ2-3; 7 nucleotides agree with TRBD1. The CDR3 loop spans 16 amino acids. The germline V gene has CDR1 SEHNR and CDR2 FQNEAQ (reference sequence). The V and J ends lost 2 bases and 3 bases, in that order; junction bases with no gene match: 8. CDR3 DNA sequence: TGTGCCAGCAGCTTACGGGCGGGCAGGGGGACAGATACGCAGTATTTT. This sequence encodes CASSLRAGRGTDTQYF.

The chain recombines TRBV7-8 with TRBJ1-2; 10 bases agree with TRBD1. This CDR3 is built from 14 residues. V shed 5 bases, J shed 4 bases, and the junction held 4 bases outside the gene matches. Germline V lookup: CDR1 SGHVS, CDR2 FQNEAQ. The chain's CDR3 is CASSARDRGYGYTF. DNA of the CDR3: TGTGCCAGCAGCGCCCGGGACAGGGGCTATGGCTACACCTTC.

The CDR3: CASSFFYRGRQTEAFF. In DNA, the CDR3 is TGTGCCAGCAGCTTTTTTTACCGCGGGAGACAAACTGAAGCTTTCTTT. V and J are TRBV5-4 and TRBJ1-1; no firm D call. The CDR3 has 16 amino acids. The V end lost 2 bases, the J end lost 5 bases, and 19 bases lay between the germline ends. Germline V lookup: CDR1 SGHNT, CDR2 YYREEE (reference sequence).

V is TRBV5-1 and J is TRBJ1-5; D is ambiguous. Germline V gene lookup returns CDR1 SGHRS and CDR2 YFSETQ. This CDR3 comprises 14 residues. V was shortened by 4 bases and J by 10 bases, with 18 bases between the two germline ends. This chain's CDR3 is CASSRTGKIKPQHF. CDR3 bases: TGCGCCAGCAGCCGAACCGGGAAGATCAAACCCCAGCATTTT.

J is TRBJ1-1 and V is TRBV28; D is perhaps TRBD1 (5 bases). The CDR3 sequence is 14 residues long. The ends were cut back, 2 bases at V and 4 bases at J, with 11 bases in the middle. Germline CDR1 MDHEN, CDR2 SYDVKM. This CDR3 reads CASSLLVRVTEAFF. CDR3 bases: TGTGCCAGCAGTTTACTTGTCAGGGTCACTGAAGCTTTCTTT.

The V gene is TRBV30, the J gene TRBJ1-4; 9 nucleotides align to TRBD1. Trimming removed 2 bases from V and 5 bases from J; junction bases left unmatched: 6. CDR3 length: 15 amino acids. Germline V lookup: CDR1 GTSNPN, CDR2 SVGIG (reference sequence). The CDR3 here is CAWSSGTGNNEKLFF. The CDR3 DNA sequence: TGTGCCTGGAGTAGCGGGACAGGGAACAATGAAAAACTGTTTTTT.